The clone carrying this T cell receptor beta chain was observed once. The germline CDR1 and CDR2 sequences are MNHEY and SVGAGI. Trimming shortened V by 0 bases and J by 5 bases, and 10 bases separated the two germline ends. The CDR3 consists of 14 residues. Authors' data handling: Quantification of nucleated cells was approximated via reference gene primer amplification. Repertoires were generated with immunoSEQ multiplex PCR, while TCRdb's copy carries only in-frame clones and drops some. D and trimming come from the DNA, and the V and J calls and clone size come from that table. The sample holds approximately 97,000 clones, approximately 92% seen once. The data stem from a study of blood T cell repertoires in COVID-19. At the level of the study: T cells, B-cell-depleted T cells, or PBMCs supplied cDNA or gDNA.

The TCR sequence derives from a woman in her fifties or sixties with COVID-19, enrolled during active disease. Sequenced material: peripheral blood. This chain links TRBV6-5 with TRBJ1-1; TRBD1 might be the D (5 bases). The CDR3 DNA follows: TGTGCCAGCAGTTACTCGATCCCAGGGACTGAAGCTTTCTTT. It codes for CASSYSIPGTEAFF.